The 4 T cell receptor beta chains below were found in one sample sequenced in a study of relationships among human T cell subsets. CD4+CD25+ regulatory T cells came from anti-CD25 bead selection of positively selected CD4+ cells. From mRNA, alpha and beta CDR3 regions were amplified using semiquantitative ARM-PCR. Exponential amplification used communal superprimers after tagged nested gene-specific primers in ARM-PCR. TCRdb re-analysed the multiplex PCR reads in MiXCR, keeping a single row per CDR3 protein. The table shows fewer than 15,000 distinct CDR3 sequences, with 60% occurring only once. The sequencing sample was made of Tregs sorted from blood. Receptors were obtained from a man between 35 and 55 years old in good health.

This chain connects TRBV2 to TRBJ1-6; D is uncertain. V lost 2 bases, J lost 4 bases, and 9 bases lay in between. Germline V CDR1 and CDR2: SNHLY, FYNNEI. There are 15 residues in the CDR3. The CDR3 nucleotides read TGTGCCAGCAGTGAACGGAGGCAGTATAATTCACCCCTCCACTTT. Translation gives CASSERRQYNSPLHF. Combining the CDR3 with reference TRBV2 and TRBJ1-6 gives the whole variable domain EPEVTQTPSHQVTQMGQEVILRCVPISNHLYFYWYRQILGQKVEFLVSFYNNEISEKSEIFDDQFSVERPDGSNFTLKIRSTKLEDSAMYFCASSERRQYNSPLHFGNGTRLTVT.

The CDR3 DNA sequence: TGTGCCAGCAATAAACAGCTTGATCAGCCCCAGCATTTT. As protein: CASNKQLDQPQHF. The chain has TRBV2 and TRBJ1-5; D is unclear. Germline V gives CDR1 SNHLY, CDR2 FYNNEI. Trimming took off 7 bases at V and 5 bases at J, with 12 bases between the two ends. This CDR3 region has 13 residues.

V and J are TRBV7-9 and TRBJ1-6, with D maybe TRBD1 (5 bases). V was trimmed by 1 base and J by 6 bases, leaving 13 bases between them. CDR3 length equals 16 residues. From germline, CDR1 is SEHNR and CDR2 FQNEAQ (reference sequence). For the CDR3, the DNA is TGTGCCAGCAGCTTAGGGCGCTTTGGGGCTAATTCACCCCTCCACTTT. Amino acids: CASSLGRFGANSPLHF.

V and J are TRBV11-2 and TRBJ2-7; 10 positions agree with TRBD1. Unmatched junction bases numbered 5, after V lost 4 bases and J lost 5 bases. The CDR3 has 14 residues. The germline CDR1 and CDR2 sequences are SGHAT and FQNNGV. CDR3 sequence: CASSSGTGVDEQYF. In DNA form, the CDR3 reads TGTGCCAGCAGCTCCGGGACAGGGGTCGACGAGCAGTACTTC.